The entry below gives a single T cell receptor beta chain sequence along with its context. This record comes from a study of blood T cell repertoires in COVID-19. About the study: Researchers got acute and convalescent COVID-19 samples from the United States, Italy and Spain. Sources were T cells, B-cell-depleted T cells, or PBMCs; the material itself was cDNA or gDNA.

Authors' data handling: Estimates of nucleated cell counts were drawn from the amplification of reference gene primers. The repertoire was sequenced with immunoSEQ multiplex PCR; TCRdb's copy has only in-frame clones and lacks some. The V and J calls and clone size were taken over from that table, and D and trimming were inferred from the DNA. Of approximately 72,000 clones in the sample, more than 75% were seen once. Trimming pared 3 bases from V and 2 bases from J, leaving 6 bases between. Germline V CDR1 and CDR2: LNHDA, SQIVND (reference sequence). This CDR3 is 13 amino acids long. This TCR was recovered from a woman aged 55 to 70 with acute or convalescent COVID-19. Sequencing was carried out using peripheral blood. The J gene is TRBJ2-3, the V gene TRBV19, with D uncertain. This chain's CDR3 is CASSILYTDTQYF. The CDR3 nucleotides are TGTGCCAGTAGTATTCTGTACACAGATACGCAGTATTTT.